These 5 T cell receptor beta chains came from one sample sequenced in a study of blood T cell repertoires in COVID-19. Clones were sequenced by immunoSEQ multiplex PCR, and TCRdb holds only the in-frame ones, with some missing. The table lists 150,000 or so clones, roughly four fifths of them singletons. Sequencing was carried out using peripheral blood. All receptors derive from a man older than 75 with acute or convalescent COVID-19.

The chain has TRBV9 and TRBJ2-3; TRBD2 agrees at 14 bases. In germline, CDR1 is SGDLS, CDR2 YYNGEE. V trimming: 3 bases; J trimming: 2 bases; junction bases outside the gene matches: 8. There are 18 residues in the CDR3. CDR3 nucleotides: TGTGCCAGCAGCGCTCGGACTAGCGGGGGGACCATCACAGATACGCAGTATTTT. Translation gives CASSARTSGGTITDTQYF.

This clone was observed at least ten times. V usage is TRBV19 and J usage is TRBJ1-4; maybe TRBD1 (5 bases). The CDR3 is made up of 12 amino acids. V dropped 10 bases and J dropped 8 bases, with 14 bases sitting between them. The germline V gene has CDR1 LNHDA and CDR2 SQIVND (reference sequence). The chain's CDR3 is CATTVGGEKLFF. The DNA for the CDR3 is TGTGCCACTACGGTCGGGGGGGAAAAACTGTTTTTT.

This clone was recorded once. Here the CDR3 DNA reads TGTGCCAGCAGCCTGACTAGCGGGGTAGCCAATGAGCAGTTCTTC. Its protein product is CASSLTSGVANEQFF. This chain uses TRBV9 with TRBJ2-1, with 11 bases that match TRBD2. CDR1 is SGDLS, CDR2 YYNGEE, per germline. The CDR3 covers 15 residues. Trimming took 4 bases from V and 6 from J; bases not matched to a gene: 6.

The CDR3 DNA is TGTGCCAGTACACCCAGACAGGGGCCCTCCTACGAGCAGTACTTC. As protein: CASTPRQGPSYEQYF. The V call is TRBV6-6, the J call TRBJ2-7, with 8 bases identical to TRBD1. Germline loops: CDR1 MNHNY, CDR2 SVGAGI (reference sequence). V was clipped by 9 bases and J by 0 bases; unmatched bases: 10. CDR3 length: 15 amino acids.

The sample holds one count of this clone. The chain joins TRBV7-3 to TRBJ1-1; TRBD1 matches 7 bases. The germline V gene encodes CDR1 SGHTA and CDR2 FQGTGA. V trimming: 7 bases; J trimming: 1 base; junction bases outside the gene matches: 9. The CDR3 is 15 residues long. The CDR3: CASKRVGTENTEAFF. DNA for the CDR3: TGTGCCAGCAAGAGGGTCGGGACAGAGAACACTGAAGCTTTCTTT.